The present T cell receptor beta chain was sequenced within a study of blood T cells in healthy people across ages. Trimming took off 3 bases at V and 6 bases at J, with 16 bases between the two ends. Germline loops: CDR1 SGDLS, CDR2 YYNGEE. The CDR3 is made up of 15 amino acids. For this clonotype: Its antigen is unidentified.

A second PCR of 7 to 11 cycles used a sample-barcoded 5' primer and a J-beta primer mix. The template-switch adaptor, which had 12 random nucleotides, put a tag on each cDNA molecule. A single record per CDR3 protein comes from TCRdb applying MiXCR to the 5' RACE reads. The sample yields hundreds of thousands of distinct CDR3 sequences, over 45% seen once. PBMCs, at least 7 million per sample, were isolated. General study points: Naive CD4+ cell counts and diversity both ran higher in long-lived than in aged donors. The fall in TCR beta diversity per million T cells was roughly linear with age.

This sequence was found in a man aged 25-45 years in good health. The gene calls are TRBV9 and TRBJ2-1; D gene ambiguous. Material: blood. CDR3 amino acids: CASSGNLGRSNEQFF. As DNA, the CDR3 is TGTGCCAGCAGCGGGAATCTAGGAAGGAGCAATGAGCAGTTCTTC.